This section outlines one TCR beta chain sequence together with its context. The data were taken from a study of shared clonotypes between healthy human individuals. There were only Caucasian adults among the donors, and all lived in Nashville, Tennessee. The trim removed 6 bases at V and 2 bases at J, leaving 8 bases unmatched. Per the germline V gene, CDR1 is SGHRS and CDR2 is YFSETQ. The CDR3 loop spans 15 amino acids. Profiling relied on immunoSEQ multiplex PCR, and the TCRdb table lists in-frame clones only, not all of them. This table has some 2,100,000 clones, 90% to 96% appearing once. The chain couples TRBV5-1 to TRBJ2-3, with 8 bases fitting TRBD1. The receptor comes from a man between 18 and 35 years old in good health. Sequencing was done on a sample of naive CD4+ T cells sorted from blood. Sample subset: CD45RA+ positively selected. CDR3 amino acids: CASTDRGFITDTQYF. For the CDR3, the DNA is TGCGCCAGCACCGACAGGGGCTTCATCACAGATACGCAGTATTTT.